Many counts were recorded for the clone carrying this T cell receptor beta chain. Trimming removed 5 bases at V and 9 bases at J, with 11 bases between. Germline V lookup: CDR1 SGHTA, CDR2 FQGNSA. This CDR3 has 12 amino acids. These data originate in a study of regulatory T cells in long-lasting Graves disease. Sample time point: newly diagnosed GD, antithyroid drugs for less than 3 months. From RNA extracted from PBMCs, the TCR library was made. Construction of TCR beta libraries relied on iRepertoire HTBI primers and on Arm-PCR targeting CDR3 regions. TCRdb reprocessed the multiplex PCR reads with MiXCR, giving one entry per CDR3 protein. Of 500,000 to 700,000 distinct CDR3 sequences in the sample, about 16% were seen once. This same sample was also taken into another study, of T cells in Graves' hyperthyroidism and ophthalmopathy.

The chain recombines TRBV7-2 with TRBJ2-1; D unresolved. The sample here was peripheral blood mononuclear cells (PBMCs), taken at new diagnosis, from a patient treated with antithyroid drugs. The TCR sequence derives from a woman aged 25 to 39 with Graves disease. CDR3 protein: CASSQVLGEQFF. The DNA for the CDR3 is TGTGCCAGCAGCCAAGTCCTGGGTGAGCAGTTCTTC.